Described below is a single TCR beta chain sequence and its context. The antigen this receptor binds is unknown. The sample holds no much larger clone one base away, and base qualities are not on file. Repertoires were sampled multiple times during chemoradiotherapy, which allowed clonal expansion in the tumor microenvironment to be followed. The data belong to a study of chemoradiotherapy in HPV16-positive cancers (dated by TCRdb to the early 2020s). Background for the entire study: Candidate HPV-specific T-cell clones and common TCR motifs were defined through functional T-cell assays on cells from two HPV16-positive patients. The study asked whether T-cell immunity against the HPV oncoproteins E6 and E7 changes during chemoradiotherapy and whether it affects survival. TCR repertoires from 86 patients with HPV-related cancers were then used to track the candidate HPV-specific TCRs and motifs. Here is what the overall study found, with its caveats: Only a couple of HPV16-positive patients were used to derive the functional definition of HPV-specific T cells, and the survival association was reported for HPV16-positive patients. In HPV16-positive patients, expansion of HPV-responsive T cells during chemoradiotherapy was found to be associated with improved recurrence-free survival. Expansion of candidate HPV-specific clones and E7-related TCR motifs was observed in the tumor microenvironment during treatment, whereas no such expansion was observed for non-HPV-specific T cells.

Its CDR3 holds 13 amino acids, cysteine through phenylalanine. The only DNA kept is the CDR3, 39 bases in frame from the first base. Germline trimming: 5 bases from V, 5 bases from J; junction bases outside gene matches: 5. Sequences MNHEY (CDR1) and SVGAGI (CDR2) are obtained from the germline V gene. The library was generated by the immunoSEQ multiplex PCR assay. TCRdb's version of the immuneACCESS table is confined to in-frame rearrangements and falls short of the full clone set. An unresolved V gene accounts for under half of the shortfall where checked; the remainder is of unknown origin. The sample includes 6,000 to 7,500 clones, with around 90% observed a single time. The ten largest account for 1.7% of the sample.

Recombination connected TRBV6-5 to TRBJ2-5, and 7 bases in between align with TRBD1. The source material was blood, sampled from a patient who underwent chemoradiotherapy. The source of this sequence is a human donor with HPV-associated anogenital cancer. At the DNA level, the sequence is TGTGCCAGCAGTACCGGGACAGCGGAGACCCAGTACTTC. Translated, it gives CASSTGTAETQYF.